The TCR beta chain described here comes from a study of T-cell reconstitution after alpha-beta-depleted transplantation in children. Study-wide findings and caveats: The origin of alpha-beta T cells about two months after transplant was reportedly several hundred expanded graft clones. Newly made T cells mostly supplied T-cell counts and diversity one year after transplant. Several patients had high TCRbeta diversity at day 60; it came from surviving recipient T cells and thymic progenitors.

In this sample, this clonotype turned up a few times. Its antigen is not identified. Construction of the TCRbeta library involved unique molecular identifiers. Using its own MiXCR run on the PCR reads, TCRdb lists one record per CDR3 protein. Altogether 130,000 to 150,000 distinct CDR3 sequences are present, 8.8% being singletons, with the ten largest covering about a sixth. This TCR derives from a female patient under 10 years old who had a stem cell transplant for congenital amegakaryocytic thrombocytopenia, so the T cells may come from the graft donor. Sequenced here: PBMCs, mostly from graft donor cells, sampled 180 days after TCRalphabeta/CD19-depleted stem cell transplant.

The CDR3 protein is CSARSNRLAGFETQYF. CDR3 nucleotide sequence: TGCAGTGCTAGGAGTAATCGACTAGCGGGATTTGAGACCCAGTACTTC. The V and J genes are TRBV20-1 and TRBJ2-5; 11 bases are a match to TRBD2. The trim removed 3 bases at V and 5 bases at J, leaving 11 bases unmatched. Germline V gives CDR1 DFQATT, CDR2 SNEGSKA (reference sequence). CDR3 length: 16 residues.